This T cell receptor beta chain emerged from a study of response to subunit inactivated influenza vaccine. The study's findings and limits: Few additional T cells are recruited per seasonal influenza vaccination, authors suggested.

V was pared by 4 bases and J by 4 bases, with 18 bases between. Germline loops: CDR1 SGHDT, CDR2 YYEEEE. The CDR3 extends over 15 amino acids. TCRdb ran MiXCR on the RT-PCR reads and lists one entry per CDR3 protein. The sample records 500,000 to 600,000 distinct CDR3 sequences, 7.5% to 8.5% being singletons. Regarding this clonotype: Antigen: not known.

The chain couples TRBV5-6 to TRBJ2-7; D is undetermined. The sequence was collected from a man aged 45-69 years who received an inactivated influenza vaccine. The source material was PBMCs from blood, sampled about 24 months after vaccination. The CDR3 protein is CASSPGLPSSYEQYF. In nucleotides, the CDR3 is TGTGCCAGCAGCCCCGGGCTCCCCTCCTCATACGAGCAGTACTTC.